This T cell receptor (beta chain) was identified in a study of OX40 agonist ivuxolimab in advanced cancers. Study information: Ivuxolimab, which patients received intravenously every 2 weeks, was dosed at 0.01 to 10 mg/kg. Points from the study as a whole: The average count of expanded clones was higher among CD8+ T cells than among CD4+.

Data came from immunoSEQ multiplex PCR; TCRdb stores just in-frame clones and leaves some out. Seen here are tens of thousands of clones, approximately 78% observed once, and the top ten hold approximately 0.4%. Anyone with autoimmune disease history or systemic immunosuppression was excluded. Regarding this clone: Antigen: not known.

Deletions cut 4 bases from V and 2 bases from J, with 14 bases between. In germline, CDR1 is SNHLY, CDR2 FYNNEI. There are 15 residues in the CDR3. This chain uses TRBV2 with TRBJ1-1, with D possibly TRBD1 on 5 matching bases. The sequencing here drew on CD4+ or CD8+ T cells sorted from blood, taken in a trial of the OX40 agonist ivuxolimab. This sequence originates from an adult with an advanced solid tumor such as melanoma, head and neck, liver or kidney cancer. The CDR3 coding sequence is TGTGCCAGCAGTGGCTTCGAGGGACCCAACACTGAAGCTTTCTTT. Translated: CASSGFEGPNTEAFF.